The T cell receptor beta chain described here comes from a study of early stage breast cancer tumors. Study-level points and caveats: In about 85% of the 16 patients, blood comparison separated tumor from normal breast. Most shared enriched TCRB sequences were commonly generated ones.

Data came from immunoSEQ multiplex PCR; TCRdb stores just in-frame clones and leaves some out. The sample holds approximately 70,000 clones; around 80% are singletons and the top ten take 4.7%. In regard to this clone: Antigen: not known.

The CDR3 covers 11 residues. Trimming removed 5 bases from V and 7 bases from J, with 6 bases in between. Per the germline V gene, CDR1 is MNHNS and CDR2 is SASEGT. Specimen: blood. The sequence was obtained from a person in their 40s with breast cancer. The rearrangement joins TRBV6-1 to TRBJ2-1; no definite D call. The CDR3 is CASSSRNEQFF. The CDR3 DNA is TGTGCCAGCAGTAGTAGGAATGAGCAGTTCTTC.